One sample yielded the 23 T cell receptor beta chains listed below, sequenced in a study of T cell responses to AZD1222 COVID-19 vaccine. Libraries were prepared by immunoSEQ multiplex PCR; TCRdb keeps only in-frame clonotypes and omits some of them. The table includes 150,000 to 200,000 clones, approximately 94% detected once. The sample here was peripheral blood, taken on day 0 of AZD1222 vaccination. The source is an adult in good health.

As DNA, the CDR3 is TGTGCCAGCCGTGGCCTAGCCTACGAGCAGTACTTC. Its protein is CASRGLAYEQYF. The rearrangement links TRBV28 to TRBJ2-7; D remains ambiguous. The CDR3 loop spans 12 amino acids. Germline-derived CDR1 and CDR2 are MDHEN and SYDVKM. V was clipped by 8 bases and J by 2 bases, with 10 bases between them.

The V and J genes are TRBV6-5 and TRBJ1-3; TRBD1 might be the D (5 bases). CDR3 length: 13 amino acids. V was trimmed by 7 bases and J by 0 bases, leaving 7 bases between them. Germline V CDR1 and CDR2: MNHEY, SVGAGI. The CDR3 is CASNQGSGNTIYF. The CDR3, as DNA: TGTGCCAGCAACCAGGGCTCTGGAAACACCATATATTTT.

The CDR3 nucleotides read TGCGCCAGCAGCTTCACGCAGGGATCGCACGAGCAGTACTTC. Protein: CASSFTQGSHEQYF. This chain connects TRBV5-1 to TRBJ2-7; D is possibly TRBD1 (5 bases). The V gene's germline CDR1 is SGHRS and CDR2 YFSETQ. The V end was cut by 2 bases, the J end by 5 bases, with 14 bases between. The CDR3 has 14 amino acids.

This sequence joins TRBV16 and TRBJ1-5; TRBD1 matches at 8 bases. This CDR3 is 16 amino acids long. With V trimmed by 3 bases and J by 6 bases, 10 bases remained unmatched. Germline loops: CDR1 KGHSY, CDR2 FQNENV. The CDR3 reads CASSQGGTGRAQPQHF. DNA of the CDR3: TGTGCCAGCAGCCAGGGGGGGACAGGAAGAGCTCAGCCCCAGCATTTT.

This chain links TRBV3-1 (or the pseudogene TRBV3-2) with TRBJ2-7; the D is unclear. The CDR3 has 12 amino acids. Looked up from germline, CDR1 is LGHDT and CDR2 is YNNKEL (reference sequence). The V and J ends lost 11 bases and 7 bases respectively, with 18 bases between them. The CDR3 nucleotides are TGTGCCGCCGAAAATAGGCTTAGAGAGCAGTACTTC. Protein product: CAAENRLREQYF.

V is TRBV28 and J is TRBJ1-5, with D uncertain. The CDR3 has 14 residues. Germline V CDR1 and CDR2: MDHEN, SYDVKM. The CDR3 coding sequence is TGTGGCTCTACTCTAGGTGCCAGCAATCAGCCCCAGCATTTT. The encoded protein is CGSTLGASNQPQHF.

The chain is built from TRBV5-1 and TRBJ2-3; no clear D gene. Germline V CDR1 and CDR2: SGHRS, YFSETQ. V lost 1 base and J 2 bases, leaving 8 bases between the germline ends. CDR3 length: 14 residues. CDR3 region: CASSLLSSTDTQYF. Here the CDR3 DNA reads TGCGCCAGCAGCTTGTTGTCCTCCACAGATACGCAGTATTTT.

This chain connects TRBV29-1 to TRBJ2-3; 12 bases match TRBD2. The CDR3 loop spans 13 amino acids. V trimming: 4 bases; J trimming: 11 bases; junction bases outside the gene matches: 7. Germline V gene sequence: CDR1 SQVTM, CDR2 ANQGSEA. The CDR3 loop reads CSVATSGSPLQYF. The CDR3 bases are TGCAGCGTTGCGACTAGCGGGAGTCCTCTGCAGTATTTT.

This chain uses TRBV13 with TRBJ2-7; possible D gene TRBD1, 6 bases. From germline, CDR1 is PRHDT and CDR2 FYEKMQ (reference sequence). V was pared by 5 bases and J by 7 bases, with 15 bases between. The CDR3 has 13 residues. DNA of the CDR3: TGTGCCAGCAGCCGGGACATACTCAGAGAGCAGTACTTC. Its protein is CASSRDILREQYF.

The rearrangement links TRBV6-5 to TRBJ2-7, with D perhaps TRBD2 (6 bases). Trimming stripped 0 bases from V and 2 bases from J, with 11 bases between. CDR3 length equals 15 residues. Germline V gene sequence: CDR1 MNHEY, CDR2 SVGAGI. CDR3 amino acids: CASSYSRGWAYEQYF. As DNA, the CDR3 is TGTGCCAGCAGTTACTCACGGGGGTGGGCCTACGAGCAGTACTTC.

The chain has TRBV13 and TRBJ2-2, with D possibly being TRBD2 (6 bases). The CDR3 consists of 16 residues. V lost 4 bases to trimming and J lost 0 bases, with 12 bases between them. Per germline, CDR1 PRHDT and CDR2 FYEKMQ (reference sequence). CDR3 amino acids: CASSSSSGPNTGELFF. CDR3 in DNA: TGTGCCAGCAGCTCCAGTAGCGGTCCGAACACCGGGGAGCTGTTTTTT.

This chain connects TRBV7-9 to TRBJ1-2, with 8 bases lining up with TRBD1. V lost 7 bases to trimming and J lost 5 bases; unmatched junction nucleotides: 12. The germline V gene has CDR1 SEHNR and CDR2 FQNEAQ (reference sequence). CDR3 length: 15 residues. The CDR3 bases are TGTGCCAGCACCAAGGATCAGGGGGCGAGATATGGCTACACCTTC. Its protein is CASTKDQGARYGYTF. Full variable domain (missing parts from reference TRBV7-9 and TRBJ1-2): DTGVSQNPRHKITKRGQNVTFRCDPISEHNRLYWYRQTLGQGPEFLTYFQNEAQLEKSRLLSDRFSAERPKGSFSTLEIQRTEQGDSAMYLCASTKDQGARYGYTFGSGTRLTVV.

This chain joins TRBV5-4 and TRBJ2-6; 9 bases fit TRBD1. This CDR3 is 18 amino acids long. With V trimmed by 4 bases and J by 0 bases, 8 bases remained unmatched. Germline CDR1 and CDR2: SGHNT and YYREEE (reference sequence). CDR3 nucleotides: TGTGCCAGCAGCCGGGGACAGGGATTTGTCTCTGGGGCCAACGTCCTGACTTTC. It yields the protein CASSRGQGFVSGANVLTF.

V and J are TRBV4-2 and TRBJ1-5; D is possibly TRBD1 (5 bases). Germline values: CDR1 LGHNA, CDR2 YNFKEQ. The CDR3 runs 18 residues. Trimming shortened V by 0 bases and J by 3 bases, and 18 bases separated the two germline ends. The CDR3 here is CASSQEPQGVGSNQPQHF. In DNA form, the CDR3 reads TGTGCCAGCAGCCAAGAACCCCAGGGTGTTGGCTCCAATCAGCCCCAGCATTTT.

This chain uses TRBV29-1 with TRBJ2-2, with D perhaps TRBD2 (6 bases). Germline CDR1 is SQVTM and CDR2 is ANQGSEA. The CDR3 is 14 residues long. V lost 7 bases to trimming and J lost 0 bases, with 12 bases between them. The CDR3 sequence: CSGHGGTNTGELFF. The CDR3 nucleotides are TGCAGCGGACACGGGGGTACGAACACCGGGGAGCTGTTTTTT.

This chain links TRBV28 with TRBJ2-1, with D uncertain. Germline CDR1 MDHEN, CDR2 SYDVKM. Trimming cost V 6 bases and J 12 bases, with 15 bases left between them. This CDR3 is built from 12 residues. CDR3 region: CASRPRAPRQFF. CDR3 in DNA: TGTGCCAGCAGACCTCGGGCTCCAAGGCAGTTCTTC.

The chain employs TRBV7-9 and TRBJ2-2, with 8 bases identical to TRBD1. J gave up 13 bases and V 5 bases, and 3 bases lay outside the gene matches. The CDR3 consists of 11 residues. In germline, CDR1 is SEHNR, CDR2 FQNEAQ (reference sequence). Here the CDR3 DNA reads TGTGCCAGCAGCCTCGGACAGGGGCTGTTTTTT. Encoded protein: CASSLGQGLFF.

This rearrangement joins TRBV6-5 to TRBJ2-3; maybe TRBD2 (6 bases). From germline, CDR1 is MNHEY and CDR2 SVGAGI. V lost 5 bases and J 8 bases, leaving 17 bases between the germline ends. This CDR3 has 14 amino acids. CDR3 sequence reads: CASSPQTSAATQYF. CDR3 nucleotides: TGTGCCAGCAGTCCCCAGACTAGTGCGGCTACGCAGTATTTT.

The J gene is TRBJ2-1, the V gene TRBV10-3; 8 nucleotides line up with TRBD1. The CDR3 totals 15 residues. Trimming removed 4 bases from V and 6 bases from J; junction bases left unmatched: 8. Germline CDR1 ENHRY, CDR2 SYGVKD. The CDR3 protein is CAISVGQGEINEQFF. The CDR3 DNA reads as TGTGCCATCAGTGTCGGACAGGGAGAAATCAATGAGCAGTTCTTC.

The V and J genes are TRBV28 and TRBJ1-5; possible D gene TRBD1, 5 bases. The CDR3 has 14 amino acids. Germline V gene data show CDR1 as MDHEN and CDR2 as SYDVKM. V was trimmed by 5 bases and J by 5 bases, leaving 13 bases between them. The CDR3 coding sequence is TGTGCCAGCAGTAAGGTCCGGGGGGATCAGCCCCAGCATTTT. Encoded protein: CASSKVRGDQPQHF.

This chain connects TRBV30 to TRBJ1-6; TRBD1 matches 7 bases. This CDR3 region has 15 residues. J gave up 10 bases and V 3 bases, and 12 bases lay outside the gene matches. Germline assignment: CDR1 GTSNPN and CDR2 SVGIG (reference sequence). DNA of the CDR3: TGTGCCTGGAGCCCTAAGGACAGGCGGGGGTCACCCCTCCACTTT. Residues: CAWSPKDRRGSPLHF.

The chain combines TRBV9 with TRBJ1-2; D is ambiguous. Germline CDR1 and CDR2: SGDLS and YYNGEE. V was shortened by 0 bases and J by 2 bases, with 5 bases between the two germline ends. CDR3 size: 13 residues. DNA of the CDR3: TGTGCCAGCAGCGTAGAACAGAACTATGGCTACACCTTC. Its translation is CASSVEQNYGYTF.

CDR3 DNA sequence: TGTGCCAGCAGTTACGGTGGCAGTAACTATGGCTACACCTTC. Protein: CASSYGGSNYGYTF. The chain carries TRBV6-6 and TRBJ1-2, with D unresolved. V lost 2 bases to trimming and J lost 1 base, with 8 bases between them. Germline values: CDR1 MNHNY, CDR2 SVGAGI (reference sequence). The CDR3 runs 14 residues.